This TCR beta chain comes out of a study of blood T cells in healthy people across ages. Researchers isolated at least 6 million PBMCs per sample. The germline CDR1 and CDR2 sequences are LGHNA and YNFKEQ. The CDR3 spans 18 residues. Trimming removed 1 base at V and 6 bases at J, with 21 bases between. Using a J-beta primer mix together with a sample-barcoded 5' primer, a second PCR was run for roughly 7 to 11 cycles. CDR3-containing paired-end reads numbering at least 2.5 million came from each sample. Using its own MiXCR run on the 5' RACE reads, TCRdb lists one record per CDR3 protein. The profile shows roughly 830,000 distinct CDR3 sequences, around two thirds of them singletons.

The chain links TRBV4-2 to TRBJ1-4, with D tentatively TRBD1 (6 bases). This sequence was found in a man between 25 and 39 years old in good health. Specimen: blood. CDR3 sequence: CASSQGSTGRGFYEKLFF. CDR3 in DNA: TGTGCCAGCAGCCAAGGGTCCACAGGGAGGGGATTTTATGAAAAACTGTTTTTT.